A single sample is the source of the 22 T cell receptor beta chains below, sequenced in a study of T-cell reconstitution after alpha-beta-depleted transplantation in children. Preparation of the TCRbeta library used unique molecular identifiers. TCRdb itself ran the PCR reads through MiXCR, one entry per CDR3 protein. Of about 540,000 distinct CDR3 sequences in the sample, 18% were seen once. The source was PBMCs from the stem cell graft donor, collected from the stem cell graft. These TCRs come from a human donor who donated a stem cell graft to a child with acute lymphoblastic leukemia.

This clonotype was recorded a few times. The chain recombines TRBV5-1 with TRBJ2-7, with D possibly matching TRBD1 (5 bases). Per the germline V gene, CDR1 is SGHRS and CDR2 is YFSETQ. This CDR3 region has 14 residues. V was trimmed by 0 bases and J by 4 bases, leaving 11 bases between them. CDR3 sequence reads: CASSLEGPVYEQYF. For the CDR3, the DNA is TGCGCCAGCAGCTTGGAGGGGCCGGTATACGAGCAGTACTTC.

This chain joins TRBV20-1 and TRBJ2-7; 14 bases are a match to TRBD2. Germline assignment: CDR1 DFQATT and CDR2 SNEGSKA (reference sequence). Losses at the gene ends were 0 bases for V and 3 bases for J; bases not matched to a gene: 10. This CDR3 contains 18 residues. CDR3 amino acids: CSARDRATSGRERYEQYF. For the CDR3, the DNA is TGCAGTGCTAGAGATCGTGCGACTAGCGGGAGGGAACGCTACGAGCAGTACTTC.

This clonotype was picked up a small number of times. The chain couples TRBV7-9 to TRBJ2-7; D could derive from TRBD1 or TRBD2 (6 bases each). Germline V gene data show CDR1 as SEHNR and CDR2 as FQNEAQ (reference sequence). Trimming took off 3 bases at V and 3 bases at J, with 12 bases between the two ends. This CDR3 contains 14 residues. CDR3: CASSFGRGGYEQYF. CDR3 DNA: TGTGCCAGCAGCTTCGGGAGAGGGGGCTACGAGCAGTACTTC.

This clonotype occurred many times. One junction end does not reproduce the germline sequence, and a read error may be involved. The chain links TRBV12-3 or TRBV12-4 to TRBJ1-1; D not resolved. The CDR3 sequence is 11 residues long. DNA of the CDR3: TGCGCCAGCAGAGTGGGCACTGAAGCTTTCTTT. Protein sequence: CASRVGTEAFF.

CDR3 sequence reads: CASSRLGLARNEQFF. DNA for the CDR3: TGCGCCAGCAGCCGTCTCGGACTAGCGAGGAATGAGCAGTTCTTC. V and J are TRBV4-1 and TRBJ2-1; 9 positions agree with TRBD2. V lost 4 bases and J lost 7; bases outside the gene matches: 8. The germline gives CDR1 MGHRA, CDR2 YSYEKL. The CDR3 sequence is 15 residues long.

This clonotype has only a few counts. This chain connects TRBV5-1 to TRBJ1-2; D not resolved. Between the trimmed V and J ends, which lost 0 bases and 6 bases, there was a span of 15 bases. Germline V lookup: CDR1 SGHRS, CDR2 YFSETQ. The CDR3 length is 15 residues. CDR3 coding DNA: TGCGCCAGCAGCTTGGCAAACCGGCGCCGGAATGGCTACACCTTC. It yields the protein CASSLANRRRNGYTF.

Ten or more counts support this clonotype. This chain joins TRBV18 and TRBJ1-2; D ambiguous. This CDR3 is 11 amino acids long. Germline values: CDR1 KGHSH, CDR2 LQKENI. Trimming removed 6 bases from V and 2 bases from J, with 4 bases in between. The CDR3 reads CASSSNYGYTF. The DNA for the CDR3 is TGTGCCAGCTCCAGCAACTATGGCTACACCTTC.

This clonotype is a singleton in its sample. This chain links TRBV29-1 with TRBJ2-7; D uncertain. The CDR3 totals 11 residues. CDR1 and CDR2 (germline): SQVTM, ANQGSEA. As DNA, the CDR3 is TGCAGGACGGAAGGGACCTACGAGCAGTACTTC. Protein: CRTEGTYEQYF.

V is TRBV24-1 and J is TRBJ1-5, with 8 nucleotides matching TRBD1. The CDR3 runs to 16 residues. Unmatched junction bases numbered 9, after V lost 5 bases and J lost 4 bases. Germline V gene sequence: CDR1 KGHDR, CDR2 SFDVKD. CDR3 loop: CATSGLPRDRNQPQHF. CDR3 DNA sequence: TGTGCCACCAGTGGCCTGCCTCGGGACAGGAATCAGCCCCAGCATTTT.

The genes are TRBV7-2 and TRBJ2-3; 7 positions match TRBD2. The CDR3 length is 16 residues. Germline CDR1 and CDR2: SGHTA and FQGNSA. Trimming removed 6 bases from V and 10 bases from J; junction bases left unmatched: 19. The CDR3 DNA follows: TGTGCCAGCAGTGAGACGCTAGCGGTGTTGCCCCATTCGCAGTATTTT. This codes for CASSETLAVLPHSQYF.

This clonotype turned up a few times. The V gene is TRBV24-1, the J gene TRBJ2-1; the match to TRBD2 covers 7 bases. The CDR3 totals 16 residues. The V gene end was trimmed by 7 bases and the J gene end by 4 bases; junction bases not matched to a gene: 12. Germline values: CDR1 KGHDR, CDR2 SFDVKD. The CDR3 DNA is TGTGCCACCAGGGGTTTCACGGCTAGCGGTTACAATGAGCAGTTCTTC. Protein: CATRGFTASGYNEQFF.

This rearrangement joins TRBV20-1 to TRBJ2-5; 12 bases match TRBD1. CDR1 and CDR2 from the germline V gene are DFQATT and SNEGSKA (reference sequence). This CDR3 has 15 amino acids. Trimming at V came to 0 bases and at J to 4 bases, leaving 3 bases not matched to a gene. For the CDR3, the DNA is TGCAGTGCTAGAGACGGGACAGGGGGCGGAGAGACCCAGTACTTC. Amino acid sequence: CSARDGTGGGETQYF.

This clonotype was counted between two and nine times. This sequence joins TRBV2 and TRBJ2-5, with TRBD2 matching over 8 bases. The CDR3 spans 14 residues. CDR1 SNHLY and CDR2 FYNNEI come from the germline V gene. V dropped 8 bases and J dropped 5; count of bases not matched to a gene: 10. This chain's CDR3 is CASVRTLAGETQYF. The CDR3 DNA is TGTGCCAGCGTCAGGACTTTAGCGGGGGAGACCCAGTACTTC.

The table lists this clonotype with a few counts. DNA of the CDR3: TGCGCCAGCAGCCAAGTGGCGGTGAACACTGAAGCTTTCTTT. Translating it yields CASSQVAVNTEAFF. This chain joins TRBV4-1 and TRBJ1-1, with D hard to call. This CDR3 has 14 amino acids. Deletions cut 1 base from V and 0 bases from J, with 6 bases between. Germline CDR1 is MGHRA and CDR2 is YSYEKL.

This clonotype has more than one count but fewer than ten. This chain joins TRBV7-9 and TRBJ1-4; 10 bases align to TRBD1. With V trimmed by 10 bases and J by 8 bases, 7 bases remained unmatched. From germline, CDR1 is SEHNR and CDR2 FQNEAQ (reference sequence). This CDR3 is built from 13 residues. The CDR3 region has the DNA TGTGCCACCCCCGGGACAGGGGACGAAAAACTGTTTTTT. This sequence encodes CATPGTGDEKLFF.

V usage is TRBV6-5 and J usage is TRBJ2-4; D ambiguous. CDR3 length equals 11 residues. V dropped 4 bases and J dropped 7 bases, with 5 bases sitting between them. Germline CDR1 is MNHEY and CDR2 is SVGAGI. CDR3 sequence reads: CASSSRNIQYF. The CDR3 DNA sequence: TGTGCCAGCAGTTCGCGGAACATTCAGTACTTC.

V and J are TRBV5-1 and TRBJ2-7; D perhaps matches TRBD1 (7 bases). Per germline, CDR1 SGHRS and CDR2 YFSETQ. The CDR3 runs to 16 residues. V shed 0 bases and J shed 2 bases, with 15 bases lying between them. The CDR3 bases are TGCGCCAGCAGCTTGGACCCAGGGGGGACAACCTACGAGCAGTACTTC. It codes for CASSLDPGGTTYEQYF.

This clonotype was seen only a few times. DNA for the CDR3: TGTGCCAGCAGTCTCTCCGGAGATAACTATGGCTACACCTTC. Translating gives CASSLSGDNYGYTF. The gene calls are TRBV6-5 and TRBJ1-2; D unresolved. Deletions cut 5 bases from V and 1 base from J, with 11 bases between. Germline V CDR1 and CDR2: MNHEY, SVGAGI. This CDR3 comprises 14 residues.

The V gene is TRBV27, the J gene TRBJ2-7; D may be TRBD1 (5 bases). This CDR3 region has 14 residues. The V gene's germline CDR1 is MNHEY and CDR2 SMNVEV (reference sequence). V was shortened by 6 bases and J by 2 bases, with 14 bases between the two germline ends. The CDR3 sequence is CASSSLDSPYEQYF. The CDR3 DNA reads TGTGCCAGCAGCTCCCTTGACAGTCCCTACGAGCAGTACTTC.

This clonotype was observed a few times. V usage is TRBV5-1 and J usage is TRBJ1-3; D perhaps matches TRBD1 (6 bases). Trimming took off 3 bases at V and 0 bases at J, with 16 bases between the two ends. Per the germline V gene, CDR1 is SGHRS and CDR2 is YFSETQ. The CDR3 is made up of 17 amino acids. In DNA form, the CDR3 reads TGCGCCAGCAGCTGGGGGGGCCAGGCCAGCTCTGGAAACACCATATATTTT. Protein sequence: CASSWGGQASSGNTIYF.

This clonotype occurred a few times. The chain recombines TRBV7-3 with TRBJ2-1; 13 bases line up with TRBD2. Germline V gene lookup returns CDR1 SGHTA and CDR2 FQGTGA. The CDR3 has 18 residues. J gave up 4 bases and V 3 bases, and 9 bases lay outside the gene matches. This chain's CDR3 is CASSLPRTSGSSYNEQFF. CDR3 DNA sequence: TGTGCCAGCAGCTTGCCCCGGACTAGCGGGAGTTCTTACAATGAGCAGTTCTTC.

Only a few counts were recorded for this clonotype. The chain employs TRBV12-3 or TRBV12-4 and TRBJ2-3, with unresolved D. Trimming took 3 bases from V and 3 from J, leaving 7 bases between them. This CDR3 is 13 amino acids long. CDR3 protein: CASSFLGTDTQYF. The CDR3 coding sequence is TGTGCCAGCAGTTTTTTGGGGACAGATACGCAGTATTTT.